The entry below describes one T cell receptor (beta chain). What it binds is unknown. The data were obtained in a study of cytomegalovirus exposure and HLA in healthy donors. Amplification used 60 Vbeta primers and 13 Jbeta primers. Data came from immunoSEQ multiplex PCR; TCRdb stores just in-frame clones and leaves some out. This sample contains approximately 110,000 clones. Broader study findings: Several of the most significant clusters appeared, in a later analysis, to be linked to common viral pathogens.

The sequenced material came from PBMCs. The source of this sequence is a man aged 30 to 45 in good health and CMV-seronegative.

In DNA form, the CDR3 reads TGTGCCAGCAGCTTAGGTCTAGCGGGAGGACTAAATGAGCAGTTCTTC. It codes for CASSLGLAGGLNEQFF. The rearrangement joins TRBV7-2 to TRBJ2-1; 11 positions agree with TRBD2. The germline gives CDR1 SGHTA, CDR2 FQGNSA. CDR3 length: 16 amino acids. With 1 base clipped from V and 7 bases from J, the junction kept 6 bases outside the gene matches. Full variable domain (missing parts from reference TRBV7-2 and TRBJ2-1): GAGVSQSPSNKVTEKGKDVELRCDPISGHTALYWYRQSLGQGLEFLIYFQGNSAPDKSGLPSDRFSAERTGGSVSTLTIQRTQQEDSAVYLCASSLGLAGGLNEQFFGPGTRLTVL.